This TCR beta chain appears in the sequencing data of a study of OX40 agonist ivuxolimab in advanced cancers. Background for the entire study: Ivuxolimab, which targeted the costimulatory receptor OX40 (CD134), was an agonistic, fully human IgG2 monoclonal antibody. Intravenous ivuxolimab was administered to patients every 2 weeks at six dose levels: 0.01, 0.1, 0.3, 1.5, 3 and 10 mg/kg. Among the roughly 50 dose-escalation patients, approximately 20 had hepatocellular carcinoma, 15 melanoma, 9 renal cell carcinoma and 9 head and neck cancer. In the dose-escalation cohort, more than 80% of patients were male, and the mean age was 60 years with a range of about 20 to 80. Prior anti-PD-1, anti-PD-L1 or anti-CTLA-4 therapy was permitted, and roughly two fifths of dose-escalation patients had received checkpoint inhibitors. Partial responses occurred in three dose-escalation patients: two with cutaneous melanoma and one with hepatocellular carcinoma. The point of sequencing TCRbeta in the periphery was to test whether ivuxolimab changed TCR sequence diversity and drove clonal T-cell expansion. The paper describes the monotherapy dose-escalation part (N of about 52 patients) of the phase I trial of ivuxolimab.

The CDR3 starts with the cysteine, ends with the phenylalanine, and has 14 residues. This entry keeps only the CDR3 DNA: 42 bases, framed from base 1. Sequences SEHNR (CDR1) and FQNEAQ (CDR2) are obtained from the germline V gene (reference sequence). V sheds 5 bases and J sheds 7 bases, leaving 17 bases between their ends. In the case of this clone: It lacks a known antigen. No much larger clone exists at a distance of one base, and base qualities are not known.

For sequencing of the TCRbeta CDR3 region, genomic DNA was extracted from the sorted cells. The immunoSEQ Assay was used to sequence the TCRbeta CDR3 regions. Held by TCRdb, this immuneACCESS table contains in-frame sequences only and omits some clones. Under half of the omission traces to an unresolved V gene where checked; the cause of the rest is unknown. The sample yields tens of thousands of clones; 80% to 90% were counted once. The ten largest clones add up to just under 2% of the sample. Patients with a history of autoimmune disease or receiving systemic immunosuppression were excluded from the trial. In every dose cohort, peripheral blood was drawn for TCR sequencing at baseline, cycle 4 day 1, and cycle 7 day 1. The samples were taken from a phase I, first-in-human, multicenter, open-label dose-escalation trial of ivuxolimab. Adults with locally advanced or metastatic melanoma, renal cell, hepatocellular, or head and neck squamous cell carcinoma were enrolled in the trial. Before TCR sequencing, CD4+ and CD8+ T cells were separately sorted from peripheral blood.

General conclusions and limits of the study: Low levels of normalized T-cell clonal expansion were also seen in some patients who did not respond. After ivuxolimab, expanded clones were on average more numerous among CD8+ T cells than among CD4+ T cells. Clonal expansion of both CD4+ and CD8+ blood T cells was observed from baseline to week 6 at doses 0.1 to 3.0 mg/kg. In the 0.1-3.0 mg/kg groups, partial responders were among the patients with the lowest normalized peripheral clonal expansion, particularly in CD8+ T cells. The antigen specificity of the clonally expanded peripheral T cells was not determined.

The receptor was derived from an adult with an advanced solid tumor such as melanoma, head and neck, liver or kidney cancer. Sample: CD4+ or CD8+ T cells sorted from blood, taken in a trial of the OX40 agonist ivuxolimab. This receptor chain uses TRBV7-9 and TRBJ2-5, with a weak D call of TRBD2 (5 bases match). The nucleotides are TGTGCCAGCAGCCCCCGGGGTAGTTTGTTGACCCAGTACTTC. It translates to CASSPRGSLLTQYF.